This T cell receptor beta chain derives from a study of identical twins' blood T cells. Study observations and caveats: Abundant TCRbeta CDR3s overlapped more between twins than with unrelated donors. Even for out-of-frame TCRbeta, twins reportedly shared V gene usage much more than unrelated donors.

Turning to this clonotype: Its antigen is undetermined.

Sample barcodes were added at both library ends during cDNA synthesis. TCRdb ran MiXCR on the 5' RACE reads and lists one entry per CDR3 protein. The profile shows a few hundred thousand distinct CDR3 sequences, about 28% of them singletons. The germline V gene has CDR1 SGHTA and CDR2 FQGTGA. CDR3 length: 16 amino acids. The TCR comes from a woman between 18 and 50 years old in good health. This sequence joins TRBV7-3 and TRBJ2-3; tentatively, D is TRBD1 (6 bases). Near its end, the DNA agrees better with TRBJ1-5, so the J call may be wrong. The specimen sequenced was PBMCs. Written as DNA, the CDR3 is TGTGCCAGCAGCTTATTCTCGGGGGCTGCCCTAGATACGCAGCATTTT. Translated: CASSLFSGAALDTQHF.